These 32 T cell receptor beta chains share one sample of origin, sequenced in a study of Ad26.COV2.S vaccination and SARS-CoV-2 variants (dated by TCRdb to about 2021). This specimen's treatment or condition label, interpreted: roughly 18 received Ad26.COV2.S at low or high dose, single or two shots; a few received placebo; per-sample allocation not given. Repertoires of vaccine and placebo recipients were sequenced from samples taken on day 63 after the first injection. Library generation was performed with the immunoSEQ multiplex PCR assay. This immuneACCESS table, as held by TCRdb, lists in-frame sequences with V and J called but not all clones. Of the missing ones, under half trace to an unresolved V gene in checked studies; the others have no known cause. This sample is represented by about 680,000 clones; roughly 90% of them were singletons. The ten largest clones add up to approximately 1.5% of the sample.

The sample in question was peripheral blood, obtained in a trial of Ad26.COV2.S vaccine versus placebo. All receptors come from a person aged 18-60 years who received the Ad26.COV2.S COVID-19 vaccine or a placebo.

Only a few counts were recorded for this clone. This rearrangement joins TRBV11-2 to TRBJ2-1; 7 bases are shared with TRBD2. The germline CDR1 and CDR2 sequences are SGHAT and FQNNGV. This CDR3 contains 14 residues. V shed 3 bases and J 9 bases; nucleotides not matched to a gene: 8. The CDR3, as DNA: TGTGCCAGCAGCTTGGGGCGGGAGTGGGGTGAGCAGTTCTTC. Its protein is CASSLGREWGEQFF.

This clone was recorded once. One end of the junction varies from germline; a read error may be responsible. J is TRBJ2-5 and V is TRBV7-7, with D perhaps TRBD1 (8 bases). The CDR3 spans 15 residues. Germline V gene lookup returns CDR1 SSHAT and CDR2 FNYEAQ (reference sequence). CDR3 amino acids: CASSLADREGETQYF. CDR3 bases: TGTGCTAGCAGCTTAGCGGACAGGGAGGGAGAGACCCAGTACTTC.

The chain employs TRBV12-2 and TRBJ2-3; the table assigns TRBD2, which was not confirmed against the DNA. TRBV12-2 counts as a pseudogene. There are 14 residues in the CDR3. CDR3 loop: CATPSRPSTDTQYF. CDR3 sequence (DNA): TGTGCAACTCCTAGTAGACCTAGCACAGATACGCAGTATTTT.

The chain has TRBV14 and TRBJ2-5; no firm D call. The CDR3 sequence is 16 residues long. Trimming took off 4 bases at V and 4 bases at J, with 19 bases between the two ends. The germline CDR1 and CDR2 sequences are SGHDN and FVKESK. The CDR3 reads CASSRVIPTFGETQYF. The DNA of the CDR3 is TGTGCCAGCAGCCGAGTAATACCTACCTTTGGAGAGACCCAGTACTTC.

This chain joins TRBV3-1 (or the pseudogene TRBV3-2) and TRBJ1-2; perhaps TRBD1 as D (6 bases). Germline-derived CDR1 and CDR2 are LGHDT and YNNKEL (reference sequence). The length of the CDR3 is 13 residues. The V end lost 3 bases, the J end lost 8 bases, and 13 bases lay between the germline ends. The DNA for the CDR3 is TGTGCCAGCAGCCACGACAGGCTCGGGGGCTACACCTTC. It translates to CASSHDRLGGYTF.

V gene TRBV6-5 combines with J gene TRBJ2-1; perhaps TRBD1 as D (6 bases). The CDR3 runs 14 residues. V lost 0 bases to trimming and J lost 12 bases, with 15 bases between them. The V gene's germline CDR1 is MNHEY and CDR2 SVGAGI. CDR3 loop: CASSYSRGGKRQFF. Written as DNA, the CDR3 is TGTGCCAGCAGTTACTCGAGAGGGGGAAAGAGGCAGTTCTTC.

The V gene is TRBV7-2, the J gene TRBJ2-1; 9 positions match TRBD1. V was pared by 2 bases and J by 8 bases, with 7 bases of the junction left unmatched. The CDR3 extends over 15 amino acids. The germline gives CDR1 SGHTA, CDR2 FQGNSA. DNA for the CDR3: TGTGCCAGCAGCTTACGGGGACAGGGCAACTATGAGCAGTTCTTC. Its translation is CASSLRGQGNYEQFF.

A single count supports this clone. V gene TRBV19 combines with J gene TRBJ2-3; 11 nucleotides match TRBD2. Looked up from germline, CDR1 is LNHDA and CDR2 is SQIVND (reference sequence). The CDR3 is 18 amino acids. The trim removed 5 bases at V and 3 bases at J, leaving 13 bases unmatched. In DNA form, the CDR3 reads TGTGCCAGTAGTCGTAGCGGGAGGGCCCTCGTTGGTACAGATACGCAGTATTTT. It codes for CASSRSGRALVGTDTQYF.

The CDR3 region has the DNA TGTGCCTTAAAGACCTGGACTAGCGGGACCTACGAGCAGTACTTC. This sequence encodes CALKTWTSGTYEQYF. This sequence joins TRBV30 and TRBJ2-7, with 12 nucleotides matching TRBD2. Germline V lookup: CDR1 GTSNPN, CDR2 SVGIG (reference sequence). The J segment lost 2 bases and the V segment lost 7 bases, leaving 9 bases of the junction unmatched. This CDR3 comprises 15 residues.

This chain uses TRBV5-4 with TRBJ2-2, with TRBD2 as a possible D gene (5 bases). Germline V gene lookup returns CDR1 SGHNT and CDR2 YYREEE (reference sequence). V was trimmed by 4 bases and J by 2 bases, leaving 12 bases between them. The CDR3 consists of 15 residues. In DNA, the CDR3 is TGTGCCAGCAGCCTACTAGGAATTAACACCGGGGAGCTGTTTTTT. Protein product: CASSLLGINTGELFF.

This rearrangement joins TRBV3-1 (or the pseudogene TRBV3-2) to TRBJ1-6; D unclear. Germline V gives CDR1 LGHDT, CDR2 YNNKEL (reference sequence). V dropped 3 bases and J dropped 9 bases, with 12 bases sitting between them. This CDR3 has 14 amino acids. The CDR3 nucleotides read TGTGCCAGCAGCCAGGCGCCCGACCGTTCACCCCTCCACTTT. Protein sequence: CASSQAPDRSPLHF.

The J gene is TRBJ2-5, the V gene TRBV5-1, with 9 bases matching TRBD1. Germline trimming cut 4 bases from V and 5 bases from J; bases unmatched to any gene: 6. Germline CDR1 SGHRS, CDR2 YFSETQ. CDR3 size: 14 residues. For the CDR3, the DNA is TGCGCCAGCAGCCGAGGGACAGGGATGGAGACCCAGTACTTC. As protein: CASSRGTGMETQYF.

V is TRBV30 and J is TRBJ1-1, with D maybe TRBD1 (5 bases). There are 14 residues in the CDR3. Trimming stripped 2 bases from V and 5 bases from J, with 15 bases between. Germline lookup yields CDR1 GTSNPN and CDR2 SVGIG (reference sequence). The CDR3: CAWSRGTGRTEAFF. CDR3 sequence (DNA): TGTGCCTGGAGTCGGGGGACGGGAAGGACTGAAGCTTTCTTT.

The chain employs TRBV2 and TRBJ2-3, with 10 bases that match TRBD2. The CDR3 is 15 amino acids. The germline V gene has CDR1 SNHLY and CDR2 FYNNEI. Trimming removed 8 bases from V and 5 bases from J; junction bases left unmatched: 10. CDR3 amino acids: CASGLAGEGVDTQYF. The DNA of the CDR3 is TGTGCCAGCGGGCTAGCGGGAGAGGGTGTAGATACGCAGTATTTT.

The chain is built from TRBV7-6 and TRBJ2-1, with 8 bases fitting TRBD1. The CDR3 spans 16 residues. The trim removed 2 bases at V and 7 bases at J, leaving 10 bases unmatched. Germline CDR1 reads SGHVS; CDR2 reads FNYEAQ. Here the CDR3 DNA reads TGTGCCAGCAGCTTAATCCCAGGGGGCCTAAATAATGAGCAGTTCTTC. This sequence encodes CASSLIPGGLNNEQFF.

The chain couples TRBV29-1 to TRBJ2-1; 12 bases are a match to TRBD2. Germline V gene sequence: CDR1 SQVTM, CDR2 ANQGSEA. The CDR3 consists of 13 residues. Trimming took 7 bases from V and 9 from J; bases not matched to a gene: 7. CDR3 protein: CSGRLAGASEQFF. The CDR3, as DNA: TGCAGCGGCAGACTAGCGGGAGCATCTGAGCAGTTCTTC.

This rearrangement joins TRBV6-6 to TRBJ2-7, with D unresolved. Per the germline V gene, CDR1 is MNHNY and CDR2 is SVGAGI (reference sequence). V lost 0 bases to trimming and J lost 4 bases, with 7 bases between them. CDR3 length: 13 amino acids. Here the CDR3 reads CASSYSSQYEQYF. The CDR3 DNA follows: TGTGCCAGCAGTTACTCGAGCCAGTACGAGCAGTACTTC.

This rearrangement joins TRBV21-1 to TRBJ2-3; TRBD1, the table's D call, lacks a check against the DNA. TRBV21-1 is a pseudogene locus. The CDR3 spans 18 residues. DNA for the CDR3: TGTGCCAGCCTCCGAGCCGGGGGGGACAGGGGGCCGGAAGATACGCAGTATTTT. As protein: CASLRAGGDRGPEDTQYF.

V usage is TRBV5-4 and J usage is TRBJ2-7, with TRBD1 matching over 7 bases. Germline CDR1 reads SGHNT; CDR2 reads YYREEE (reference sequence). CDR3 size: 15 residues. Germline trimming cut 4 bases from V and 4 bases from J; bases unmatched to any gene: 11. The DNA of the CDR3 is TGTGCCAGCAGCCTGACCGGGACAGAGGGTTACGAGCAGTACTTC. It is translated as CASSLTGTEGYEQYF.

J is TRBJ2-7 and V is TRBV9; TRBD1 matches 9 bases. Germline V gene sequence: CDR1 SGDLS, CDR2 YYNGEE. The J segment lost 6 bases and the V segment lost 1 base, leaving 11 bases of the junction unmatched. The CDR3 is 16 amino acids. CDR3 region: CASSVLQGAPPGEQYF. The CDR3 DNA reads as TGTGCCAGCAGCGTACTACAGGGGGCGCCCCCGGGCGAGCAGTACTTC.

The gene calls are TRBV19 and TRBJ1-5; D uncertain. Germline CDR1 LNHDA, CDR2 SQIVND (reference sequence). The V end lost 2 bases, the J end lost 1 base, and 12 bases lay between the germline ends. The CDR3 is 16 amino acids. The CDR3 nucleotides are TGTGCCAGTAGTATAAGGGTCACGGGAAGCAATCAGCCCCAGCATTTT. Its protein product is CASSIRVTGSNQPQHF.

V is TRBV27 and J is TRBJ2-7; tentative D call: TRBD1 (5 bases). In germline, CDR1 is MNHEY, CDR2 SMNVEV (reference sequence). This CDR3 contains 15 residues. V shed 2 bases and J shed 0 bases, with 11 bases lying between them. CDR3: CASSLKGKSSYEQYF. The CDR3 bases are TGTGCCAGCAGTTTAAAGGGGAAGAGCTCCTACGAGCAGTACTTC.

CDR3 sequence: CASSQGLAGAGEQYF. Here the CDR3 DNA reads TGTGCCAGCTCACAGGGACTAGCGGGAGCAGGGGAGCAGTACTTC. V is TRBV18 and J is TRBJ2-7; TRBD2 aligns across 14 bases. The germline CDR1 and CDR2 sequences are KGHSH and LQKENI. The CDR3 extends over 15 amino acids. J was trimmed by 7 bases and V by 4 bases; bases with no gene match: 6.

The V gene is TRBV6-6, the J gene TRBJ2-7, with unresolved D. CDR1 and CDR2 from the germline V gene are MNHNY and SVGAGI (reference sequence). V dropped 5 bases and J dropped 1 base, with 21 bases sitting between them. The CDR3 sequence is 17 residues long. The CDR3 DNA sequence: TGTGCCAGCAGTCCCACCCTTGGAAAGGGTGGGTCCTACGAGCAGTACTTC. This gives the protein CASSPTLGKGGSYEQYF.

The CDR3 spells CASSETGAPVGYTF. The CDR3 bases are TGTGCCAGCAGTGAGACAGGGGCGCCTGTTGGCTACACCTTC. The chain employs TRBV2 and TRBJ1-2, with 8 bases lining up with TRBD1. The CDR3 has 14 residues. Germline CDR1 is SNHLY and CDR2 is FYNNEI. After removal of 3 bases from V and 7 bases from J, the junction contained 7 bases not matched to a gene. Looking up the rest from reference TRBV2 and TRBJ1-2 gives the full variable domain: EPEVTQTPSHQVTQMGQEVILRCVPISNHLYFYWYRQILGQKVEFLVSFYNNEISEKSEIFDDQFSVERPDGSNFTLKIRSTKLEDSAMYFCASSETGAPVGYTFGSGTRLTVV.

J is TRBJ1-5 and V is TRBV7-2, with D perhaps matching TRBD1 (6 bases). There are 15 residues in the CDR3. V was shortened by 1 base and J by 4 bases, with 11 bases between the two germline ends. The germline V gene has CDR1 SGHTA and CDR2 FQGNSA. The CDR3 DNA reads TGTGCCAGCAGCTTAGGACAGGAGAGAAATCAGCCCCAGCATTTT. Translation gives CASSLGQERNQPQHF.

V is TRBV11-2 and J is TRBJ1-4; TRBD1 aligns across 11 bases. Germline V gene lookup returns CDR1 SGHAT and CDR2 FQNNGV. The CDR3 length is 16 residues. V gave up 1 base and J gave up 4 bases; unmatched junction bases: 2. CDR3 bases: TGTGCCAGCAGCTTAGGGGACAGGGGGAGTAATGAAAAACTGTTTTTT. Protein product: CASSLGDRGSNEKLFF.

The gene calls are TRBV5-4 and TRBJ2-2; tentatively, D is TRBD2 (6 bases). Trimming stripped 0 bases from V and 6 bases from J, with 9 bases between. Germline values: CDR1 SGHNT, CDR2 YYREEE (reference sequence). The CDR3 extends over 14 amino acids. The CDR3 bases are TGTGCCAGCAGCTTGGGCGGCGGGGCCGGGGAGCTGTTTTTT. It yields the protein CASSLGGGAGELFF.

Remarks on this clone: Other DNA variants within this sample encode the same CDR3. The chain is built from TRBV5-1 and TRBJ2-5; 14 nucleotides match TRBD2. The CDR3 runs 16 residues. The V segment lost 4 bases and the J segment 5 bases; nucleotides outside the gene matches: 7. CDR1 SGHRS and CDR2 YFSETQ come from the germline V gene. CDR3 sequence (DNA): TGCGCCAGCAGCCTGAGACTAGCGGGAGGGCGGGAGACCCAGTACTTC. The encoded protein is CASSLRLAGGRETQYF.

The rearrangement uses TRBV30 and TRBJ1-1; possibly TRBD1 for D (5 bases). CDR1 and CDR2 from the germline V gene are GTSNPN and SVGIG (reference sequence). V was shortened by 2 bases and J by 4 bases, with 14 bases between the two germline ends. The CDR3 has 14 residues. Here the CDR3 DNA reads TGTGCCTGGAGTTCCGGGACTCCCGGCACTGAAGCTTTCTTT. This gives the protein CAWSSGTPGTEAFF.

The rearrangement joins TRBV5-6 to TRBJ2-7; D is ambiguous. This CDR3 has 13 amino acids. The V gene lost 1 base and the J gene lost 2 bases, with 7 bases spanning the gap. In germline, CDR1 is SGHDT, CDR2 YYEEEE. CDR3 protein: CASSLYPAYEQYF. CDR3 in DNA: TGTGCCAGCAGCTTGTATCCGGCCTACGAGCAGTACTTC.

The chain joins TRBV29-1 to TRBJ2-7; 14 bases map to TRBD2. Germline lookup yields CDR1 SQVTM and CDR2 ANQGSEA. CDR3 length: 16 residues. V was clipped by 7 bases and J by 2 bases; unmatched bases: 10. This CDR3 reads CSARTSGGQGTYEQYF. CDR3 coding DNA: TGCAGCGCCCGGACTAGCGGGGGGCAGGGAACCTACGAGCAGTACTTC.